A selection of T cell receptor beta chains follows, all from one sample in a study of T cell clones after liver transplantation. Profiled with immunoSEQ multiplex PCR; TCRdb holds only in-frame clones, not every one. The repertoire holds about 70,000 clones, with 80% as singletons. The material was CD4+ T cells from blood, obtained 12 months after liver transplant. The receptors originated from a human patient who received a liver transplant. Part of the T cells may come from the graft donor. Both conserved end residues are part of each CDR3. A D gene is named only where the DNA matches it firmly. Expanded clones get a size class; other rows say once, few or many, or leave the size out.

TRBV9	-	-	TRBJ2-2	TGTGCCAGCAGCAGGACGGCCACGAACACCGGGGAGCTGTTTTTT	CASSRTATNTGELFF
TRBV5-4	-	-	TRBJ1-2	TGTGCCAGCAGCGCCAAGACAGGCTTGTATGGCTACACCTTC	CASSAKTGLYGYTF
TRBV2	-	-	TRBJ2-5	TGTGCCAGCAGAAAGGACAACAACCAAGAGACCCAGTACTTC	CASRKDNNQETQYF
TRBV19	once	TRBD2	TRBJ2-3	TGTGCCAGTAGTACACCGGGACTAGGAGGCCTAGATACGCAGTATTTT	CASSTPGLGGLDTQYF
TRBV11-2	-	-	TRBJ1-1	TGTGCCAGCAGCTTAGATCCAGGAAAACTTACTGAAGCTTTCTTT	CASSLDPGKLTEAFF
TRBV18	-	-	TRBJ1-4	TGTGCCAGCTCACCCGGGACCGGCCAAAGGGAAAAACTGTTTTTT	CASSPGTGQREKLFF
TRBV5-1	-	TRBD2	TRBJ2-6	TGCGCCAGCAGCCGACTAGCGGGAGGCTCCTCTGGGGCCAACGTCCTGACTTTC	CASSRLAGGSSGANVLTF
TRBV15	-	-	TRBJ2-1	TGTGCCACCAGCAGAGATCGGCCTAGCACCCATGAGCAGTTCTTC	CATSRDRPSTHEQFF
TRBV18	-	TRBD1	TRBJ1-1	TGTGCCAGCTCATTCGACAGGGAGGGTTGGGCTTTCTTT	CASSFDREGWAFF
TRBV6-5	-	-	TRBJ1-1	TGTGCCAGCAGAGGGACAACGGACACTGAAGCTTTCTTT	CASRGTTDTEAFF
TRBV23-1	-	TRBD1	TRBJ1-1	TGCGCCAGCAGCGGCCCACAGGGGAAGAAAGCTTTCTTT	CASSGPQGKKAFF
TRBV28	-	-	TRBJ2-1	TGTGCCAGCAGCCGGGACGGCTCCTACAATGAGCAGTTCTTC	CASSRDGSYNEQFF
TRBV5-1	-	-	TRBJ2-1	TGCGCCAGCAGCTTGACTAGCCCAAGCTCCTACAATGAGCAGTTCTTC	CASSLTSPSSYNEQFF
TRBV7-9	medium-sized	-	TRBJ1-1	TGTGCCAGCAGCCCCCCCCTTCGGGGCGCGGGCACTGAAGCTTTCTTT	CASSPPLRGAGTEAFF
TRBV5-1	-	TRBD1	TRBJ1-2	TGCGCCAGCAGCTTGGGGACAGGGGACCTGATGAACTATGGCTACACCTTC	CASSLGTGDLMNYGYTF
TRBV6-6	-	-	TRBJ2-7	TGTGCCAGCAGTTTTGGCTGGCTCGCGGGGCAGTACTTC	CASSFGWLAGQYF
TRBV4-2	-	-	TRBJ1-2	TGTGCCAGCAGCCAAGGGGTAGGGCGGGCTGGCTACACCTTC	CASSQGVGRAGYTF
TRBV29-1	-	-	TRBJ2-1	TGCAGCGTTGGCGACTTCTCCGGAGGGGGTGAGCAGTTCTTC	CSVGDFSGGGEQFF
TRBV7-3	-	-	TRBJ2-3	TGTGCCAGCAGCCTCCCTAGTACAGATACGCAGTATTTT	CASSLPSTDTQYF
TRBV27	-	-	TRBJ2-7	TGTGCCAGCAGTCCCAGGAGGGATCGCGAGCAGTACTTC	CASSPRRDREQYF
TRBV19	-	-	TRBJ1-4	TGTGCCAGTAGCGCTTTGCGGGGAGATCTTAATGAAAAACTGTTTTTT	CASSALRGDLNEKLFF
TRBV2	-	-	TRBJ2-7	TGTGCCAGCAGTGTTGACGAATACGAGCAGTACTTC	CASSVDEYEQYF
TRBV13	-	-	TRBJ2-7	TGTGCCAGCAGTTTCTCCGGTTTGCGCTCCTACGAGCAGTACTTC	CASSFSGLRSYEQYF
TRBV5-1	-	-	TRBJ2-7	TGCGCCAGCAGCTTCCTAGGGGGGGCGCCTTCCGAGCAGTACTTC	CASSFLGGAPSEQYF
TRBV2	few	-	TRBJ2-7	TGTGCCAGCAGTGTTACAGGTTACGAGCAGTACTTC	CASSVTGYEQYF
TRBV6-1	-	-	TRBJ2-1	TGTGCCAGCAGACTTGGACAAGCATCGGGTAATGAGCAGTTCTTC	CASRLGQASGNEQFF
TRBV30	once	TRBD1	TRBJ2-7	TGTGCCTGGGACGGACAGGCGGCCTACGAGCAGTACTTC	CAWDGQAAYEQYF
TRBV19	-	-	TRBJ1-2	TGTGCCAGTACCCGTGGAGGGGTTGGGGCTAACTATGGCTACACCTTC	CASTRGGVGANYGYTF
TRBV18	-	-	TRBJ1-2	TGTGCCAGCTCACCGGACGGGAACTATGGCTACACCTTC	CASSPDGNYGYTF
TRBV30	-	-	TRBJ2-7	TGTGCCTGGAGTTTACAACTAAGCTCCTACGAGCAGTACTTC	CAWSLQLSSYEQYF
TRBV20-1	few	-	TRBJ2-1	TGCAGTGCTAGTTTCCACAATGAGCAGTTCTTC	CSASFHNEQFF
TRBV10-1	-	-	TRBJ1-5	TGCGCCAGCAGTGAGTCGGGCCGTAGCCAGCCCCAGCATTTT	CASSESGRSQPQHF
TRBV5-1	-	-	TRBJ2-7	TGCGCCAGCAGCTTGGAAGACCGAGAGGGTTTGGAGCAGTACTTC	CASSLEDREGLEQYF
TRBV29-1	once	TRBD1	TRBJ1-1	TGCAGCGTTGCCTATCGGACAGGGGGAGGTGAAGCTTTCTTT	CSVAYRTGGGEAFF
TRBV21-1	-	-	TRBJ1-5	TGTGCCAGCAGCAATCTCCCCCGGGTCTACAATCAGCCCCAGCATTTT	CASSNLPRVYNQPQHF
TRBV18	-	TRBD1	TRBJ1-5	TGTGCCAGCTCCAGACAGGGGGCAGATCAGCCCCAGCATTTT	CASSRQGADQPQHF
TRBV2	-	-	TRBJ1-5	TGTGCCAGCAGCCCACAGGGTTGGGGCAATCAGCCCCAGCATTTT	CASSPQGWGNQPQHF
TRBV5-1	once	-	TRBJ2-3	TGCGCCAGCAGCCCCGCCACAGATACGCAGTATTTT	CASSPATDTQYF
TRBV2	once	TRBD1	TRBJ2-2	TGTGCCAGCAGCCGGGACAGGGGGGGCACCGGGGAGCTGTTTTTT	CASSRDRGGTGELFF
TRBV7-2	-	-	TRBJ2-2	TGTGCCAGCAGCTTATGGTACCAGGTTGGCACCGGGGAGCTGTTTTTT	CASSLWYQVGTGELFF
TRBV10-3	-	TRBD2	TRBJ2-7	TGTGCCATCAGTGAGTCGGGGGGGGGCTACGAGCAGTACTTC	CAISESGGGYEQYF
TRBV6-6	-	-	TRBJ1-1	TGTGCCAGCGTTGAGTTGCGTTCGGCTGAAGCTTTCTTT	CASVELRSAEAFF
TRBV21-1	-	-	TRBJ2-2	TGTGCCAGCAGCAAAATTCCCGGGGAGCTGTTTTTT	CASSKIPGELFF
TRBV7-3	-	-	TRBJ2-5	TGTGCCAGCATCGTTAAGGGGGACTACCTCCTGGGGGAGACCCAGTACTTC	CASIVKGDYLLGETQYF
TRBV6-1	-	-	TRBJ2-4	TGTGCCAGCAGTTCGGGGCTCTCGAGCATTCAGTACTTC	CASSSGLSSIQYF
TRBV11-2	-	-	TRBJ2-3	TGTGCCAGCAGCTTAGTATTTGGCTACACCCGCACAGATACGCAGTATTTT	CASSLVFGYTRTDTQYF
TRBV28	-	-	TRBJ1-2	TGTGCCAGCAGTTCTCTTGGGACAAAGACTTTTCGAGGCTACACCTTC	CASSSLGTKTFRGYTF
TRBV18	-	-	TRBJ2-5	TGTGCCAGCTCACCGGGTCCCAGTCTAGAGACCCAGTACTTC	CASSPGPSLETQYF
TRBV19	-	-	TRBJ1-4	TGTGCCAGTAGTTCCTACAGGGCAACTAATGAAAAACTGTTTTTT	CASSSYRATNEKLFF
TRBV7-2	-	-	TRBJ2-1	TGTGCCAGCAGCCCCGGGGGCACCTGGCGGGCCGTGCCCTACAATGAGCAGTTCTTC	CASSPGGTWRAVPYNEQFF
TRBV10-3	-	-	TRBJ2-3	TGTGCCATCAGTGAACAGGGCGCAGATACGCAGTATTTT	CAISEQGADTQYF
TRBV28	-	-	TRBJ2-3	TGTGCCAGCAACTCAGCCGGCTACACAGATACGCAGTATTTT	CASNSAGYTDTQYF
TRBV11-2	-	TRBD2	TRBJ2-1	TGTGCCAGCAGCGTAACGGGACTAGGTCCTGAGCAGTTCTTC	CASSVTGLGPEQFF
TRBV19	-	-	TRBJ2-7	TGTGCCAGTAGTGAGACACAGGGCTACGAGCAGTACTTC	CASSETQGYEQYF
TRBV27	-	-	TRBJ1-3	TGTGCCAGCAGTCCCTTCTACGGAAACACCATATATTTT	CASSPFYGNTIYF
TRBV4-2	once	TRBD2	TRBJ2-7	TGTGCCAGCAGCCAACGACTAGCGGGAAACGAGCAGTACTTC	CASSQRLAGNEQYF
TRBV5-6	-	TRBD2	TRBJ2-7	TGTGCCAGCAGCCGAAAGGCGGCGGGAGCTGGGATCTTCTACGAGCAGTACTTC	CASSRKAAGAGIFYEQYF
TRBV5-1	-	-	TRBJ1-2	TGCGCCAGCAGTCTGGGGCAGGGGAATGGCTACACCTTC	CASSLGQGNGYTF
TRBV5-1	few	TRBD1	TRBJ1-2	TGCGCCAGCAGGGTCCTGACAGGGGAGAGCGGCTACACCTTC	CASRVLTGESGYTF